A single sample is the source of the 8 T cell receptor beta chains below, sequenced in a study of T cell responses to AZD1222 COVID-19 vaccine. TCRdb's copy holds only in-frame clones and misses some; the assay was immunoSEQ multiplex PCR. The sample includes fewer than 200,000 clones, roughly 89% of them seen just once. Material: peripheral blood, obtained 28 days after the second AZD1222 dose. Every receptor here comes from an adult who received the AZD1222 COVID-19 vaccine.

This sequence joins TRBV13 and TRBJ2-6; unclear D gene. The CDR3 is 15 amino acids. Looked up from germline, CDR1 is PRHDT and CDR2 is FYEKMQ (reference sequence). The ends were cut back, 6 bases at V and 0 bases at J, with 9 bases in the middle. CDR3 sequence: CASRAGVSGANVLTF. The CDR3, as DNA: TGTGCCAGCAGGGCAGGCGTCTCTGGGGCCAACGTCCTGACTTTC.

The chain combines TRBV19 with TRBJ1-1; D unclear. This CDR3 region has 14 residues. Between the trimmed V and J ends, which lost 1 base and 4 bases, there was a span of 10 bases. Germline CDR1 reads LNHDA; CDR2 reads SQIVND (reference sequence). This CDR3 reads CASSIASGSTEAFF. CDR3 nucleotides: TGTGCCAGTAGTATAGCTTCCGGGAGCACTGAAGCTTTCTTT.

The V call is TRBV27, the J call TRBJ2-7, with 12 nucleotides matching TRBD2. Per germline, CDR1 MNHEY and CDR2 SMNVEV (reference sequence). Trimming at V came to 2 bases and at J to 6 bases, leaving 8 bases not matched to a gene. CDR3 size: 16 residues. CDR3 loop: CASSLRPGLAGGEQYF. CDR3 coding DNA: TGTGCCAGCAGTTTACGCCCGGGACTAGCGGGCGGCGAGCAGTACTTC.

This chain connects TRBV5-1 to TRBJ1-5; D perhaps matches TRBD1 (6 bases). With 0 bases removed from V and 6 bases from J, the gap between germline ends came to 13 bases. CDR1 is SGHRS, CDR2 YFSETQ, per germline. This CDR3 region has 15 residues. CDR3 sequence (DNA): TGCGCCAGCAGCTTGGCCGGGGGCGAGGGTCAGCCCCAGCATTTT. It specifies CASSLAGGEGQPQHF.

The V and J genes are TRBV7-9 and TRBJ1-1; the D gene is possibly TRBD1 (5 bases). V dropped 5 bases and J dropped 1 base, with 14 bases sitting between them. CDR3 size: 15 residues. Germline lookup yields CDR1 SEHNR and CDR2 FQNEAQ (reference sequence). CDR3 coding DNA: TGTGCCAGCAGCGTTCGGGGGACGGCGAACACTGAAGCTTTCTTT. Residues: CASSVRGTANTEAFF.

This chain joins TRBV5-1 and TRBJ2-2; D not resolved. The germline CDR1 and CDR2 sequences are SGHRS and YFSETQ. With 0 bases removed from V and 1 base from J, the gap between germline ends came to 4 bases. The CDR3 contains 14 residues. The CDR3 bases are TGCGCCAGCAGCTTGGAGGGGAACACCGGGGAGCTGTTTTTT. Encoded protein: CASSLEGNTGELFF.

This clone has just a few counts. As DNA, the CDR3 is TGTGCCAGCAGCTCTACAGGGCGGTATGGCTACACCTTC. It encodes CASSSTGRYGYTF. The genes are TRBV7-9 and TRBJ1-2; D is possibly TRBD1 (6 bases). V lost 4 bases to trimming and J lost 5 bases, with 11 bases between them. Germline V CDR1 and CDR2: SEHNR, FQNEAQ (reference sequence). This CDR3 region has 13 residues.

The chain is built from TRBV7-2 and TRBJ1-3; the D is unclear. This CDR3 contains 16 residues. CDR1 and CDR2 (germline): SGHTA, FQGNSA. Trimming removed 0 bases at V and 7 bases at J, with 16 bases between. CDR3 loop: CASSLANSDIGNTIYF. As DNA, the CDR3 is TGTGCCAGCAGCTTAGCTAATTCCGACATCGGGAACACCATATATTTT.